The 9 T cell receptor beta chains below were found in one sample sequenced in a study of blood T cell repertoires in COVID-19. Profiled with immunoSEQ multiplex PCR; TCRdb holds only in-frame clones, not every one. The table includes around 200,000 clones, roughly nine tenths detected once. The sequencing sample was made of PBMCs or T cells enriched from blood (not recorded which). These receptors all stem from a woman aged 50 to 65 in a cohort exposed to, infected with or recovered from COVID-19 (not recorded which).

This rearrangement joins TRBV20-1 to TRBJ2-1; 7 bases line up with TRBD1. Per germline, CDR1 DFQATT and CDR2 SNEGSKA (reference sequence). CDR3 length: 13 amino acids. Trimming took 6 bases from V and 5 from J; bases not matched to a gene: 7. In nucleotides, the CDR3 is TGCAGTGCGAGTAGGGGACAGCACAATGAGCAGTTCTTC. This translates into CSASRGQHNEQFF.

J is TRBJ1-6 and V is TRBV6-5; TRBD1 might be the D (5 bases). V lost 6 bases to trimming and J lost 10 bases, with 16 bases between them. CDR3 length: 14 amino acids. Germline-derived CDR1 and CDR2 are MNHEY and SVGAGI. CDR3 nucleotides: TGTGCCAGCAGGTACAGCACAGGAAAATCACCCCTCCACTTT. Its translation: CASRYSTGKSPLHF.

This clone has just a few counts. This chain uses TRBV6-5 with TRBJ1-4, with D tentatively TRBD1 (6 bases). The CDR3 is made up of 14 amino acids. Germline values: CDR1 MNHEY, CDR2 SVGAGI. The germline V and J ends were trimmed by 7 bases and 8 bases, with 17 bases remaining between them. The CDR3 DNA reads as TGTGCCAGCAATCAACAGGGAAATTGGGAAAAACTGTTTTTT. Its protein product is CASNQQGNWEKLFF.

The V call is TRBV12-3 or TRBV12-4, the J call TRBJ1-1; no definite D call. CDR3 size: 13 residues. V lost 1 base, J lost 1 base, and 4 bases lay in between. CDR3 region: CASSLERNTEAFF. The CDR3 bases are TGTGCCAGCAGTTTAGAGAGGAACACTGAAGCTTTCTTT.

This clone was found once. The gene calls are TRBV3-1 (or the pseudogene TRBV3-2) and TRBJ1-6, with 7 bases fitting TRBD1. The CDR3 contains 14 residues. Trimming removed 2 bases from V and 8 bases from J; junction bases left unmatched: 3. Germline CDR1 LGHDT, CDR2 YNNKEL (reference sequence). Here the CDR3 reads CASSQTDRDSPLHF. The CDR3 nucleotides read TGTGCCAGCAGCCAAACCGACAGGGATTCACCCCTCCACTTT.

With regard to this clone: Germline is not matched at one junction end, which may reflect a read error. The chain combines TRBV7-7 with TRBJ2-6; TRBD1 might be the D (6 bases). CDR3 size: 15 residues. In germline, CDR1 is SSHAT, CDR2 FNYEAQ (reference sequence). Here the CDR3 reads CASSPTGPGANVLTF. The CDR3, as DNA: TGTGCTAGCAGCCCTACAGGGCCCGGGGCCAACGTCCTGACTTTC.

The rearrangement links TRBV5-1 to TRBJ1-4; D perhaps matches TRBD1 (5 bases). V gave up 5 bases and J gave up 0 bases, with 14 bases separating them. The CDR3 spans 16 residues. CDR1 and CDR2 from the germline V gene are SGHRS and YFSETQ. DNA of the CDR3: TGCGCCAGCAGACCGGGTGACAGTCCAACTAATGAAAAACTGTTTTTT. Its protein product is CASRPGDSPTNEKLFF.

V usage is TRBV28 and J usage is TRBJ1-5; 7 bases line up with TRBD1. Germline CDR1 is MDHEN and CDR2 is SYDVKM. J was trimmed by 6 bases and V by 5 bases; bases with no gene match: 13. The CDR3 has 16 residues. CDR3 coding DNA: TGTGCCAGCAGTGTCAGCAGGACAGGTGATGGTCAGCCCCAGCATTTT. It encodes CASSVSRTGDGQPQHF.

The chain recombines TRBV5-1 with TRBJ1-1, with D uncertain. The V gene's germline CDR1 is SGHRS and CDR2 YFSETQ. The CDR3 spans 14 residues. V was trimmed by 1 base and J by 2 bases, leaving 9 bases between them. The DNA of the CDR3 is TGCGCCAGCAGCTTGTTGCGGGCAAACACTGAAGCTTTCTTT. Protein product: CASSLLRANTEAFF.